The 17 T cell receptor beta chains below all came from one sample that was sequenced in a study of blood T cell repertoires in COVID-19. Generated by immunoSEQ multiplex PCR, the TCRdb table keeps only in-frame clones and is missing some. The sample records 250,000 to 400,000 clones, almost 90% being singletons. The specimen was peripheral blood. These receptors were obtained from a woman in her 30s with COVID-19, enrolled during active disease.

This chain joins TRBV30 and TRBJ2-7, with TRBD1 as a possible D gene (5 bases). The CDR3 is made up of 12 amino acids. With 3 bases removed from V and 3 bases from J, the gap between germline ends came to 9 bases. Germline CDR1 and CDR2: GTSNPN and SVGIG (reference sequence). The CDR3: CAWSLRGYEQYF. The CDR3 DNA reads as TGTGCCTGGAGCCTTAGGGGCTACGAGCAGTACTTC.

This clone was found a few times. CDR3 nucleotides: TGTGCCAGCAGTTTTGGACAGGGACGCCAGCCCCAGCATTTT. It specifies CASSFGQGRQPQHF. The chain carries TRBV6-5 and TRBJ1-5, with 8 bases aligning to TRBD1. This CDR3 region has 14 residues. The germline CDR1 and CDR2 sequences are MNHEY and SVGAGI. The trim removed 4 bases at V and 7 bases at J, leaving 6 bases unmatched.

This clone was seen just once. This chain uses TRBV5-1 with TRBJ2-7, with 9 bases lining up with TRBD1. The CDR3 runs 15 residues. The V gene end was trimmed by 6 bases and the J gene end by 1 base; junction bases not matched to a gene: 8. The germline gives CDR1 SGHRS, CDR2 YFSETQ. Here the CDR3 reads CASKVGDRESYEQYF. The CDR3, as DNA: TGCGCCAGCAAGGTCGGGGACAGGGAGTCCTACGAGCAGTACTTC.

The CDR3 DNA follows: TGTGCCAGCATTCCGGGACAGGGACGTGGGGACACTGAAGCTTTCTTT. Translated: CASIPGQGRGDTEAFF. The chain couples TRBV2 to TRBJ1-1, with 9 bases identical to TRBD1. The CDR3 totals 16 residues. V dropped 7 bases and J dropped 3; count of bases not matched to a gene: 12. CDR1 SNHLY and CDR2 FYNNEI come from the germline V gene. Variable domain in full (rest from reference TRBV2 and TRBJ1-1): EPEVTQTPSHQVTQMGQEVILRCVPISNHLYFYWYRQILGQKVEFLVSFYNNEISEKSEIFDDQFSVERPDGSNFTLKIRSTKLEDSAMYFCASIPGQGRGDTEAFFGQGTRLTVV.

The V gene is TRBV7-2, the J gene TRBJ1-1; 9 nucleotides match TRBD1. Trimming at V came to 4 bases and at J to 1 base, leaving 7 bases not matched to a gene. The CDR3 is 16 amino acids. Germline-derived CDR1 and CDR2 are SGHTA and FQGNSA. The CDR3 sequence: CASSSNRGRANTEAFF. DNA for the CDR3: TGTGCCAGCAGCTCCAACAGGGGGCGGGCGAACACTGAAGCTTTCTTT.

A remark on this clone: Other DNA sequences of this sample code for an identical CDR3. The chain has TRBV28 and TRBJ1-6; 7 positions match TRBD1. CDR3 length equals 14 residues. V was pared by 5 bases and J by 5 bases, with 3 bases of the junction left unmatched. Germline CDR1 is MDHEN and CDR2 is SYDVKM. CDR3 DNA sequence: TGTGCCAGCAGTCTAGGGGGCAATAATTCACCCCTCCACTTT. Translating gives CASSLGGNNSPLHF.

This chain connects TRBV6-4 to TRBJ1-3; TRBD1 agrees at 9 bases. In germline, CDR1 is MRHNA, CDR2 SNTAGT. This CDR3 comprises 15 residues. V gave up 5 bases and J gave up 0 bases; unmatched junction bases: 2. CDR3 in DNA: TGTGCCAGCAGTTTGGGACAGGGCTCTGGAAACACCATATATTTT. This sequence encodes CASSLGQGSGNTIYF.

The genes are TRBV2 and TRBJ2-6, with D unresolved. Germline V CDR1 and CDR2: SNHLY, FYNNEI. The CDR3 has 17 amino acids. Trimming left V 5 bases short and J 0 bases short, with 14 bases between. CDR3 loop: CASSRHELSSGANVLTF. The CDR3 nucleotides read TGTGCCAGCAGTCGTCACGAACTAAGCTCTGGGGCCAACGTCCTGACTTTC.

This chain joins TRBV30 and TRBJ1-1; D may be TRBD1 (6 bases). This CDR3 comprises 13 residues. V was pared by 2 bases and J by 5 bases, with 12 bases between. Per germline, CDR1 GTSNPN and CDR2 SVGIG (reference sequence). CDR3 nucleotide sequence: TGTGCCTGGAGTACCTCAGGGGATACTGAAGCTTTCTTT. Translating it yields CAWSTSGDTEAFF.

This clone was detected a few times. The V and J genes are TRBV30 and TRBJ1-6, with TRBD1 matching 7 bases. CDR3 length equals 13 residues. CDR1 and CDR2 (germline): GTSNPN, SVGIG (reference sequence). V shed 7 bases, J shed 9 bases, and the junction held 9 bases outside the gene matches. The CDR3 coding sequence is TGTGCCTTTCGACAGGGATCCCCTTCACCCCTCCACTTT. Protein sequence: CAFRQGSPSPLHF.

This CDR3 is CASSSQGAWNEQYF. In DNA, the CDR3 is TGTGCCAGCAGCTCCCAGGGGGCGTGGAACGAGCAGTACTTC. V and J are TRBV5-4 and TRBJ2-7; 8 bases line up with TRBD1. The germline V gene has CDR1 SGHNT and CDR2 YYREEE (reference sequence). J lost 5 bases, V lost 3 bases, and 7 bases had no gene match. The CDR3 is 14 amino acids.

This chain connects TRBV7-3 to TRBJ2-5; tentatively, D is TRBD1 (6 bases). Per germline, CDR1 SGHTA and CDR2 FQGTGA. This CDR3 is built from 13 residues. Trimming stripped 4 bases from V and 7 bases from J, with 13 bases between. The CDR3 nucleotides read TGTGCCAGCAGCTCGGGTCAGACAGGGACCCAGTACTTC. It specifies CASSSGQTGTQYF.

The rearrangement links TRBV2 to TRBJ1-1, with D perhaps matching TRBD1 (6 bases). The CDR3 sequence is 14 residues long. Between the trimmed V and J ends, which lost 6 bases and 11 bases, there was a span of 22 bases. CDR1 SNHLY and CDR2 FYNNEI come from the germline V gene. In DNA form, the CDR3 reads TGTGCCAGCAGCTTAGGGACACCTTTCTCCGGTGCTTTCTTT. Translating gives CASSLGTPFSGAFF.

The V and J genes are TRBV6-1 and TRBJ1-6, with 10 bases matching TRBD1. Germline CDR1 and CDR2: MNHNS and SASEGT. Trimming took 3 bases from V and 10 from J; bases not matched to a gene: 3. This CDR3 has 14 residues. CDR3 DNA sequence: TGTGCCAGCAGTGACCCGGGACAGGGGTCACCCCTCCACTTT. Translated: CASSDPGQGSPLHF.

This rearrangement joins TRBV5-1 to TRBJ2-2; tentative D call: TRBD1 (6 bases). CDR1 and CDR2 from the germline V gene are SGHRS and YFSETQ. The CDR3 sequence is 14 residues long. Between the trimmed V and J ends, which lost 4 bases and 9 bases, there was a span of 16 bases. DNA for the CDR3: TGCGCCAGCAGCCGGGACACAGAAGGGAGGGAGCTGTTTTTT. It specifies CASSRDTEGRELFF.

The rearrangement uses TRBV19 and TRBJ1-5; TRBD1 aligns across 7 bases. J was trimmed by 6 bases and V by 4 bases; bases with no gene match: 6. CDR1 and CDR2 (germline): LNHDA, SQIVND (reference sequence). The CDR3 contains 14 residues. The CDR3 is CASSTGQTRQPQHF. In nucleotides, the CDR3 is TGTGCCAGTAGTACGGGACAGACCCGTCAGCCCCAGCATTTT.

This chain connects TRBV14 to TRBJ2-5; D perhaps matches TRBD2 (5 bases). CDR1 and CDR2 from the germline V gene are SGHDN and FVKESK. CDR3 length: 13 amino acids. V was pared by 4 bases and J by 2 bases, with 8 bases between. CDR3 sequence reads: CASSRLAQETQYF. The CDR3 DNA follows: TGTGCCAGCAGCCGGCTAGCACAAGAGACCCAGTACTTC.